This TCR beta chain was identified in a study of blood T cell repertoires in COVID-19. Libraries were prepared by immunoSEQ multiplex PCR; TCRdb keeps only in-frame clonotypes and omits some of them. The table records approximately 300,000 clones, 90% of them present only once. CDR3 length equals 17 residues. Germline lookup yields CDR1 ENHRY and CDR2 SYGVKD. Trimming took 0 bases from V and 2 from J; bases not matched to a gene: 3. This clone has only one observation. Sequences were obtained from PBMCs or T cells enriched from blood (not recorded which). The chain uses TRBV10-3 and TRBJ2-3, with 12 bases that match TRBD2. This clonotype originated in a man aged 60-69 years who had recovered from COVID-19. The CDR3 DNA reads TGTGCCATCAGTGAGTCCCGGACTAGCGGGAACACAGATACGCAGTATTTT. Translating gives CAISESRTSGNTDTQYF.